The next 12 T cell receptor beta chains were all read from a single sample in a study of blood T cell repertoires in COVID-19. Clones were read by immunoSEQ multiplex PCR, and TCRdb kept only the in-frame ones, dropping some. The sample shows fewer than 200,000 clones, approximately 85% of them seen only once. Sequences were obtained from PBMCs or T cells enriched from blood (not recorded which). These receptors were obtained from a woman under 30 who had recovered from COVID-19.

This clone was seen only once. The chain couples TRBV9 to TRBJ2-1; TRBD2 agrees at 7 bases. With 6 bases clipped from V and 9 bases from J, the junction kept 15 bases outside the gene matches. The CDR3 is 15 residues long. Germline V gene sequence: CDR1 SGDLS, CDR2 YYNGEE. This CDR3 reads CASKGGALTEGEQFF. Written as DNA, the CDR3 is TGTGCCAGCAAGGGAGGGGCCCTAACGGAAGGTGAGCAGTTCTTC.

This sequence joins TRBV6-5 and TRBJ1-1; 7 bases are shared with TRBD1. From germline, CDR1 is MNHEY and CDR2 SVGAGI. V trimming: 6 bases; J trimming: 5 bases; junction bases outside the gene matches: 9. The CDR3 length is 14 residues. The CDR3 sequence is CASRTQGQRTEAFF. The CDR3 region has the DNA TGTGCCAGCAGGACACAGGGGCAACGAACTGAAGCTTTCTTT.

This clone was detected once. The rearrangement uses TRBV10-3 and TRBJ1-2; weak D call: TRBD1 (5 bases). The V gene lost 3 bases and the J gene lost 8 bases, with 16 bases spanning the gap. Germline V lookup: CDR1 ENHRY, CDR2 SYGVKD. This CDR3 contains 14 residues. The CDR3 here is CAISDSRAPWGYTF. The CDR3 nucleotides are TGTGCCATCAGTGATTCCAGGGCGCCCTGGGGCTACACCTTC.

The chain recombines TRBV28 with TRBJ2-3; D possibly corresponds to TRBD2 (6 bases). The CDR3 contains 16 residues. V lost 5 bases and J 1 base, leaving 16 bases between the germline ends. Germline V gene sequence: CDR1 MDHEN, CDR2 SYDVKM. CDR3 protein: CASSIRTTYRTDTQYF. The CDR3 bases are TGTGCCAGCAGTATACGGACTACCTATCGCACAGATACGCAGTATTTT.

The V gene is TRBV3-1 (or the pseudogene TRBV3-2), the J gene TRBJ1-2; 7 bases align to TRBD1. V trimming: 0 bases; J trimming: 5 bases; junction bases outside the gene matches: 3. The CDR3 length is 14 residues. CDR1 and CDR2 from the germline V gene are LGHDT and YNNKEL (reference sequence). CDR3 DNA sequence: TGTGCCAGCAGCCAAGAAGGGGACAGTTATGGCTACACCTTC. Amino acid sequence: CASSQEGDSYGYTF.

This chain connects TRBV28 to TRBJ1-2; D call uncertain. Germline V gene data show CDR1 as MDHEN and CDR2 as SYDVKM. The CDR3 contains 13 residues. The V gene lost 8 bases and the J gene lost 3 bases, with 13 bases spanning the gap. The CDR3 loop is CASHFTADYGYTF. CDR3 DNA: TGTGCCAGCCATTTCACAGCAGACTATGGCTACACCTTC.

The rearrangement uses TRBV5-3 and TRBJ2-1, with 10 bases matching TRBD2. TRBV5-3 is identified as an open reading frame with a role that is uncertain. The junction had 4 bases not matched to a gene; V was cut back by 0 bases and J by 7 bases. The CDR3 is 15 amino acids. Here the CDR3 DNA reads TGTGCCAGAAGCTTGGAACTAGCGGGATGGAATGAGCAGTTCTTC. Its translation: CARSLELAGWNEQFF.

The chain has TRBV5-1 and TRBJ2-7, with 7 bases identical to TRBD2. Germline CDR1 SGHRS, CDR2 YFSETQ. This CDR3 is 15 amino acids long. With 0 bases clipped from V and 0 bases from J, the junction kept 3 bases outside the gene matches. CDR3 residues: CASSLAPGGSYEQYF. In DNA form, the CDR3 reads TGCGCCAGCAGCTTGGCCCCGGGGGGCTCCTACGAGCAGTACTTC. Complete variable domain (other parts from reference TRBV5-1 and TRBJ2-7): KAGVTQTPRYLIKTRGQQVTLSCSPISGHRSVSWYQQTPGQGLQFLFEYFSETQRNKGNFPGRFSGRQFSNSRSEMNVSTLELGDSALYLCASSLAPGGSYEQYFGPGTRLTVT.

The V gene is TRBV6-5, the J gene TRBJ1-1; TRBD1 matches 7 bases. The CDR3 totals 14 residues. In germline, CDR1 is MNHEY, CDR2 SVGAGI. The CDR3 coding sequence is TGTGCAATCGGGACAGTACCCATGAACACTGAAGCTTTCTTT. This gives the protein CAIGTVPMNTEAFF.

This clone has a single count. The DNA of the CDR3 is TGTGCCAGCAGCGTAGTGGGGGGCTCCTACGAGCAGTACTTC. Amino acid sequence: CASSVVGGSYEQYF. This rearrangement joins TRBV9 to TRBJ2-7, with D tentatively TRBD2 (6 bases). Trimming stripped 0 bases from V and 0 bases from J, with 7 bases between. In germline, CDR1 is SGDLS, CDR2 YYNGEE. The CDR3 has 14 amino acids.

The chain links TRBV3-1 (or the pseudogene TRBV3-2) to TRBJ2-7, with 12 bases matching TRBD2. Trimming at V came to 0 bases and at J to 2 bases, leaving 5 bases not matched to a gene. This CDR3 has 17 residues. The germline gives CDR1 LGHDT, CDR2 YNNKEL (reference sequence). The CDR3 is CASSQDLGLAGAYEQYF. CDR3 in DNA: TGTGCCAGCAGCCAAGATTTGGGACTAGCGGGTGCCTACGAGCAGTACTTC.

The chain is built from TRBV6-4 and TRBJ1-2; the match to TRBD1 covers 9 bases. The CDR3 loop spans 19 amino acids. J gave up 5 bases and V 4 bases, and 20 bases lay outside the gene matches. In germline, CDR1 is MRHNA, CDR2 SNTAGT. CDR3 bases: TGTGCCAGCAGTGTCTTACCGGGACAGGGAATCTCAATTGGTTATGGCTACACCTTC. It codes for CASSVLPGQGISIGYGYTF.